The next 17 T cell receptor beta chains were all read from a single sample in a study of CD8+ T cells in alopecia areata. Stated treatment: oral pan-JAK inhibitor, 5-10 mg twice daily. The authors extracted RNA and reverse transcribed it into cDNA as the sequencing template. Data came from immunoSEQ multiplex PCR; TCRdb stores just in-frame clones and leaves some out. The data show around 270,000 clones, about three fifths seen once. This sample comprised CD4+ T cells sorted from blood, obtained at week 24, from a patient treated with tofacitinib. These receptors all come from a human donor with alopecia areata.

The rearrangement uses TRBV2 and TRBJ1-5; weak D call: TRBD1 (5 bases). The V end was cut by 6 bases, the J end by 7 bases, with 13 bases between. Per germline, CDR1 SNHLY and CDR2 FYNNEI. The CDR3 runs 13 residues. In nucleotides, the CDR3 is TGTGCCAGCAGCCTACAGGTTTCGCAGCCCCAGCATTTT. This codes for CASSLQVSQPQHF.

The chain uses TRBV30 and TRBJ2-7, with 8 bases that match TRBD1. The V and J ends lost 1 base and 5 bases, in that order; junction bases with no gene match: 1. The CDR3 has 12 residues. The germline CDR1 and CDR2 sequences are GTSNPN and SVGIG (reference sequence). CDR3 protein: CAWSETGDEQYF. Here the CDR3 DNA reads TGTGCCTGGAGTGAGACAGGGGACGAGCAGTACTTC.

This rearrangement joins TRBV30 to TRBJ1-4; 10 positions match TRBD1. The germline gives CDR1 GTSNPN, CDR2 SVGIG (reference sequence). V was clipped by 3 bases and J by 0 bases; unmatched bases: 10. This CDR3 has 18 residues. The CDR3 loop reads CAWSMGQGRTTTNEKLFF. DNA for the CDR3: TGTGCCTGGAGCATGGGACAGGGGCGCACCACAACTAATGAAAAACTGTTTTTT.

The chain couples TRBV27 to TRBJ2-7; 7 nucleotides align to TRBD2. The CDR3 loop spans 15 amino acids. The V segment lost 5 bases and the J segment 5 bases; nucleotides outside the gene matches: 12. The germline V gene encodes CDR1 MNHEY and CDR2 SMNVEV (reference sequence). The CDR3, as DNA: TGTGCCAGCAGTCCTCGACTAGCAGGTACCCACGAGCAGTACTTC. It codes for CASSPRLAGTHEQYF.

The rearrangement uses TRBV11-2 and TRBJ2-5; TRBD2 might be the D (5 bases). Germline CDR1 is SGHAT and CDR2 is FQNNGV. V was trimmed by 3 bases and J by 0 bases, leaving 14 bases between them. The CDR3 is made up of 16 amino acids. CDR3 DNA: TGTGCCAGCAGCTTTGGCGGGCCCATGTACCAAGAGACCCAGTACTTC. It specifies CASSFGGPMYQETQYF.

The chain couples TRBV29-1 to TRBJ2-5, with a tentative D call TRBD2 (6 bases). Germline CDR1 and CDR2: SQVTM and ANQGSEA. V lost 4 bases, J lost 4 bases, and 13 bases lay in between. The CDR3 covers 13 residues. CDR3 coding DNA: TGCAGCGTTGCTAACGTGGGGGGAGAGACCCAGTACTTC. Translated, it gives CSVANVGGETQYF.

The chain links TRBV7-2 to TRBJ2-5; D is undetermined. The V gene lost 1 base and the J gene lost 5 bases, with 11 bases spanning the gap. The CDR3 totals 14 residues. Germline V lookup: CDR1 SGHTA, CDR2 FQGNSA. CDR3 sequence reads: CASSLESGRETQYF. The CDR3 DNA follows: TGTGCCAGCAGCTTAGAGTCCGGAAGGGAGACCCAGTACTTC.

This sequence joins TRBV11-2 and TRBJ1-1; possibly TRBD1 for D (5 bases). V was cut by 3 bases and J by 1 base, with 9 bases left in between. Germline V gene sequence: CDR1 SGHAT, CDR2 FQNNGV. CDR3 length: 14 residues. The chain's CDR3 is CASSLGPSNTEAFF. Written as DNA, the CDR3 is TGTGCCAGCAGCTTGGGGCCATCGAACACTGAAGCTTTCTTT.

The chain joins TRBV5-6 to TRBJ2-7; TRBD1 matches 7 bases. Unmatched junction bases numbered 6, after V lost 4 bases and J lost 5 bases. This CDR3 region has 13 residues. The germline CDR1 and CDR2 sequences are SGHDT and YYEEEE. The chain's CDR3 is CASSRQQGHEQYF. The DNA of the CDR3 is TGTGCCAGCAGCAGACAACAGGGGCACGAGCAGTACTTC.

The V call is TRBV29-1, the J call TRBJ2-7; 10 bases are a match to TRBD1. Losses at the gene ends were 5 bases for V and 4 bases for J; bases not matched to a gene: 8. CDR1 and CDR2 from the germline V gene are SQVTM and ANQGSEA. The CDR3 totals 14 residues. CDR3 nucleotide sequence: TGCAGCGTTCCCGGGACAGGGGCCATTTACGAGCAGTACTTC. It is translated as CSVPGTGAIYEQYF.

This chain joins TRBV9 and TRBJ2-3; D is unclear. Per the germline V gene, CDR1 is SGDLS and CDR2 is YYNGEE. The CDR3 runs to 13 residues. V was clipped by 2 bases and J by 0 bases, with 4 bases between them. The CDR3 region is CASSVESTDTQYF. The CDR3 region has the DNA TGTGCCAGCAGCGTCGAAAGCACAGATACGCAGTATTTT.

The genes are TRBV30 and TRBJ1-1; 7 bases fit TRBD1. Trimming removed 2 bases from V and 0 bases from J; junction bases left unmatched: 6. There are 15 residues in the CDR3. Germline values: CDR1 GTSNPN, CDR2 SVGIG (reference sequence). Written as DNA, the CDR3 is TGTGCCTGGAGTTCCCTCGGGACAGTGAACACTGAAGCTTTCTTT. This encodes CAWSSLGTVNTEAFF.

The rearrangement uses TRBV5-4 and TRBJ2-2, with TRBD2 as a possible D gene (5 bases). The CDR3 length is 15 residues. Per the germline V gene, CDR1 is SGHNT and CDR2 is YYREEE (reference sequence). Trimming took 4 bases from V and 2 from J, leaving 12 bases between them. CDR3 loop: CASSRGSGNTGELFF. The CDR3 nucleotides are TGTGCCAGCAGCCGAGGAAGCGGTAACACCGGGGAGCTGTTTTTT.

This clone has a handful of counts. The chain has TRBV7-2 and TRBJ1-1; D unresolved. Trimming cost V 3 bases and J 0 bases, with 8 bases left between them. Germline V gene data show CDR1 as SGHTA and CDR2 as FQGNSA. The CDR3 runs to 14 residues. The CDR3 bases are TGTGCCAGCAGCTTCCAGTGGATGAACACTGAAGCTTTCTTT. Its translation is CASSFQWMNTEAFF.

V is TRBV29-1 and J is TRBJ1-4; the D is unclear. The length of the CDR3 is 13 residues. Germline assignment: CDR1 SQVTM and CDR2 ANQGSEA. Trimming left V 6 bases short and J 3 bases short, with 11 bases between. In nucleotides, the CDR3 is TGCAGCGTGGAGCCGAGTCCTAATGAAAAACTGTTTTTT. It codes for CSVEPSPNEKLFF.

The V call is TRBV9, the J call TRBJ2-3; possibly TRBD1 for D (5 bases). This CDR3 is 14 amino acids long. CDR1 SGDLS and CDR2 YYNGEE come from the germline V gene. Trimming cost V 0 bases and J 1 base, with 6 bases left between them. The CDR3 coding sequence is TGTGCCAGCAGCGTAGAACAGGGCACAGATACGCAGTATTTT. Translated: CASSVEQGTDTQYF.

The V call is TRBV29-1, the J call TRBJ1-2; D call uncertain. The CDR3 is 12 amino acids. V lost 5 bases and J 6 bases, leaving 13 bases between the germline ends. Germline values: CDR1 SQVTM, CDR2 ANQGSEA. The CDR3, as DNA: TGCAGCGTTTCCACCCCCCGGGATGGCTACACCTTC. Translation gives CSVSTPRDGYTF.